The entry below gives a single T cell receptor (beta chain) sequence along with its context. Its antigen has not been determined. No base quality values were provided; no much bigger clone lies one nucleotide off. Each collaborating institution followed its own protocols to collect whole blood in K2EDTA tubes. For TCRbeta analysis, collaborator samples were shipped as frozen whole blood, as isolated PBMCs, or as DNA extracted from either sample type. The data belong to a study of blood T cell repertoires in COVID-19 (dated by TCRdb to about 2020). For the wider study: Samples from collaborators originated in the United States, Italy and Spain and spanned both the acute and convalescent phases of COVID-19. The material from the prospective study consisted of cDNA or gDNA derived from T cells, B-cell-depleted T cells, or PBMCs. The repertoires were released in a freely available public database meant as a resource for research on the immune response to SARS-CoV-2. Where HLA class I and class II types were available, the types were taken from metadata supplied by the sample provider, not from assay-based typing. Subjects who had been exposed to COVID-19, were actively infected with it, or had recovered from it provided the deeply sampled blood TCRbeta repertoires that made up the dataset. The samples were drawn from two sources: the first 160 participants of the ongoing ImmuneRACE study, and 950 to 1,500 subjects contributed by 6 global collaborators. The sample metadata nearly always contained a de-identified subject ID, COVID-19 status, age in years and sex. Beyond this particular receptor, the publication reports: Clinical and demographic metadata were provided uncurated, with the amount varying by source and participant.

Counted from cysteine to phenylalanine, this CDR3 has 17 amino acids. Only the CDR3 portion is preserved as DNA: 51 bases, with reading frame beginning at the first base. CDR1 and CDR2 are drawn from the germline V gene: KGHDR, SFDVKD. Trimming accounts for 3 bases at V and 4 bases at J, while the number of junction bases matched to no gene is 9. The immunoSEQ Assay, a bias-controlled multiplex PCR, was used to amplify TCRbeta CDR3 regions from genomic DNA. The authors processed their data as follows. Nucleated cell counts per sample were estimated from amplification of reference gene primers within the assay. To quantify the absolute abundance of each unique TCRbeta CDR3 rearrangement, sequence reads were collapsed and filtered. For each sample, productive Simpson clonality was calculated by taking the square root of Simpson's diversity index across productive rearrangements. The immuneACCESS repertoire file appears here via TCRdb, limited to in-frame rearrangements. These files lack a portion of the clones; in checked studies, under half of the deficit traces to unresolved V genes, and the cause of the others is not known. That table gives V, J and clone size, and the DNA gave D and trimming. The sample table contains hundreds of thousands of clones; only one count was recorded for about 86% of them. About 8.1% of the sample rests with the top ten.

This TCR was sampled from a woman aged 50 to 65 with acute or convalescent COVID-19. Sequencing used peripheral blood. The chain was built from TRBV24-1 and TRBJ2-3, with 10 bases matching TRBD2. The CDR3 reads CATSDAGPSGSSDTQYF. The DNA sequence is given as TGTGCCACCAGTGATGCCGGCCCTAGCGGGAGTTCAGATACGCAGTATTTT.